This section outlines one T cell receptor (beta chain) sequence together with its context. The antigen remains undetermined. Primers for the PCR totalled 60 Vbeta and 13 Jbeta. The method was immunoSEQ multiplex PCR; TCRdb's version includes in-frame clones alone and lacks a portion of them. The table lists 200,000 to 250,000 clones, roughly four fifths of them singletons. Each donor's status was that of a healthy bone marrow donor. This sample was included in a study of cytomegalovirus exposure and HLA in healthy donors. Notes on the study in general: High specificity and sensitivity for cytomegalovirus status were reported for the classifier.

Germline trimming cut 5 bases from V and 10 bases from J; bases unmatched to any gene: 6. Germline CDR1 and CDR2: SGHTA and FQGTGA. The CDR3 consists of 14 residues. The specimen was PBMCs. The gene calls are TRBV7-3 and TRBJ1-6; TRBD1 agrees at 9 bases. This sequence originates from a woman aged 40 to 50 in good health and CMV-seronegative. The CDR3 is CASSGDRVLSPLHF. CDR3 DNA sequence: TGTGCCAGCAGCGGGGACAGGGTCTTGTCACCCCTCCACTTT.